This TCR beta chain emerged from a study of T cell repertoires in cytomegalovirus infection. MiXCR, run by TCRdb on the reads, gives a single entry per CDR3 protein. Among under 150,000 distinct CDR3 sequences listed, around 30% were seen once. Findings and caveats of the study: Ex vivo responses were dominated by HLA-C-restricted CMV-specific TCR beta clonotypes. Carriers of CMV and the relevant HLA type were discriminated by public TCR beta frequency.

As concerns this clonotype: The antigen is unknown.

Germline V CDR1 and CDR2: MDHEN, SYDVKM. This CDR3 contains 14 residues. The trim removed 6 bases at V and 2 bases at J, leaving 5 bases unmatched. This material consisted of CD8+ T cells from cultured PBMCs, taken from culture after CMV antigen stimulation. This TCR was sampled from a human donor in good health (CMV status not recorded). Some clones in this sample may be carry-over from other donors' samples. The chain recombines TRBV28 with TRBJ1-2; 8 bases match TRBD1. In nucleotides, the CDR3 is TGTGCCAGCAGCTCGACAGGGGAGAACTATGGCTACACCTTC. This sequence encodes CASSSTGENYGYTF.